These T cell receptor beta chains were read from a single sample in a study of CD8 T cells in ankylosing spondylitis. In TCRdb, the 5' RACE reads were re-called with MiXCR into one record per CDR3 protein. The sample has fewer than 550,000 distinct CDR3 sequences, roughly 5.2% seen once. The sample taken for sequencing was blood, either unsorted or a sorted T cell fraction (not recorded which). The receptors derive from a male donor with ankylosing spondylitis. Each CDR3 is given with its conserved first and last residue. Each record gives: D gene, V gene, clone size, J gene, CDR3 protein, CDR3 DNA. D genes are given only for firm matches. Clone size, where shown, is once, few, many, or a class for clones that have expanded.

.	TRBV28	many	TRBJ2-5	CASSPPQGYLRVQETQYF	TGTGCCAGCAGCCCACCGCAGGGGTACCTGCGGGTGCAAGAGACCCAGTACTTC
.	TRBV12-3/TRBV12-4	many	TRBJ2-1	CASRAASFHEQFF	TGTGCCAGCAGGGCCGCTAGTTTTCATGAGCAGTTCTTC
TRBD1	TRBV6-4	few	TRBJ1-2	CASSEEEGAGGYTF	TGTGCCAGCAGTGAAGAGGAGGGGGCGGGAGGCTACACCTTC
.	TRBV12-3/TRBV12-4	many	TRBJ2-7	CASRPQGGHEQYF	TGTGCCAGCAGGCCACAGGGGGGGCACGAGCAGTACTTC
.	TRBV21-1	many	TRBJ2-7	CASPPGGGEQYF	TGTGCCAGCCCCCCGGGGGGCGGCGAGCAGTACTTC
.	TRBV6-2/TRBV6-3	many	TRBJ1-1	CASRSGGAGDTEAFF	TGTGCCAGCAGGAGTGGAGGGGCCGGGGACACTGAAGCTTTCTTT
.	TRBV5-5	many	TRBJ1-2	CASSFQGPGYTF	TGTGCCAGCAGCTTTCAGGGTCCTGGCTACACCTTC
.	TRBV20-1	many	TRBJ2-5	CSANLGLSEGETQYF	TGCAGTGCCAACCTCGGACTTAGCGAGGGAGAGACCCAGTACTTC
TRBD1	TRBV5-5	many	TRBJ2-1	CASSFTVSTGGDGNEQFF	TGTGCCAGCAGCTTCACTGTCTCGACAGGGGGCGATGGCAATGAGCAGTTCTTC
.	TRBV12-3/TRBV12-4	many	TRBJ2-5	CASSLSSRETQYF	TGTGCCAGCAGTTTATCATCACGGGAGACCCAGTACTTC
.	TRBV6-5	many	TRBJ1-2	CASSNGWGYTF	TGTGCCAGCAGCAACGGATGGGGCTACACCTTC
.	TRBV12-3/TRBV12-4	many	TRBJ2-3	CASSFYPGLSSTDTQYF	TGTGCCAGCAGTTTCTATCCGGGGCTCTCTAGCACAGATACGCAGTATTTT
.	TRBV7-2	many	TRBJ2-3	CASRQRTARDTQYF	TGTGCCAGCAGGCAAAGGACAGCCAGAGATACGCAGTATTTT
TRBD1	TRBV4-2	few	TRBJ2-7	CASSQVGGQASYEQYF	TGTGCCAGCAGCCAAGTGGGTGGACAGGCCTCCTACGAGCAGTACTTC
TRBD1	TRBV27	many	TRBJ1-2	CASSPRTGRAYGYTF	TGTGCCAGCAGCCCCCGGACAGGGCGCGCTTATGGCTACACCTTC
.	TRBV12-3/TRBV12-4	.	TRBJ1-1	CASSPGQPRGEAFF	TGTGCCAGCAGCCCGGGACAACCCAGGGGTGAAGCTTTCTTT
TRBD1	TRBV5-1	many	TRBJ2-5	CASSLFMTTGQKETQYF	TGCGCCAGCAGCTTGTTTATGACCACGGGACAGAAAGAGACCCAGTACTTC
TRBD2	TRBV10-3	few	TRBJ2-7	CAISESTRLRELSYEQYF	TGTGCCATCAGTGAGTCGACTCGGTTGCGGGAGTTATCCTACGAGCAGTACTTC
.	TRBV10-3	many	TRBJ1-5	CATNDMSNQPQHF	TGTGCCACCAACGACATGAGCAATCAGCCCCAGCATTTT
.	TRBV4-2	many	TRBJ2-3	CASSRDGGPTDTQYF	TGTGCCAGCAGCCGAGACGGGGGACCCACAGATACGCAGTATTTT
.	TRBV15	many	TRBJ2-5	CATSRGGDEETQYF	TGTGCCACCAGCAGAGGGGGGGATGAGGAGACCCAGTACTTC
.	TRBV10-3	many	TRBJ2-1	CAISERVRNEQFF	TGTGCCATCAGTGAGAGGGTAAGGAATGAGCAGTTCTTC
TRBD2	TRBV15	.	TRBJ2-1	CASSRDMAGGSPTEQFF	TGTGCCTCCAGCAGAGACATGGCGGGCGGGAGTCCGACGGAGCAGTTCTTC
.	TRBV20-1	few	TRBJ2-7	CSARPRVRAYYEQYF	TGCAGTGCTAGACCCAGGGTGAGGGCCTACTACGAGCAGTACTTC
.	TRBV7-2	.	TRBJ2-7	CASSLEPPYEQYF	TGTGCCAGCAGCTTAGAACCCCCCTACGAGCAGTACTTC
.	TRBV12-3/TRBV12-4	many	TRBJ2-1	CATGANYNEQFF	TGTGCCACCGGGGCTAACTACAATGAGCAGTTCTTC
.	TRBV7-2	many	TRBJ2-7	CASTTVAARYEQYF	TGTGCCAGCACCACTGTGGCTGCCCGCTACGAGCAGTACTTC
.	TRBV5-1	many	TRBJ2-7	CASSLASGVPEQYF	TGCGCCAGCAGCTTGGCCTCGGGGGTCCCCGAGCAGTACTTC
.	TRBV7-6	few	TRBJ2-5	CASPGGQETQYF	TGTGCCAGCCCCGGGGGACAAGAGACCCAGTACTTC
.	TRBV4-3	many	TRBJ1-5	CASSPENAAGYNQPQHF	TGCGCCAGCAGCCCCGAGAATGCCGCAGGGTACAATCAGCCCCAGCATTTT
.	TRBV5-1	many	TRBJ2-5	CASSPSDPRVRGTQYF	TGCGCCAGCAGCCCATCGGACCCTAGGGTGCGTGGGACCCAGTACTTC
TRBD2	TRBV20-1	many	TRBJ2-2	CSALAGESGGELFF	TGCAGTGCGCTAGCGGGGGAATCAGGCGGGGAGCTGTTTTTT
TRBD2	TRBV4-3	.	TRBJ2-7	CASSQATSGRTYEQYF	TGCGCCAGCAGCCAGGCTACTAGCGGGAGGACCTACGAGCAGTACTTC
.	TRBV25-1	many	TRBJ2-5	CASSSRGLGETQYF	TGTGCCAGCTCCTCGCGGGGGCTGGGGGAGACCCAGTACTTC
.	TRBV7-2	many	TRBJ2-3	CASSRREKRTDTQYF	TGTGCCAGCAGCCGACGGGAGAAACGCACAGATACGCAGTATTTT
.	TRBV4-3	many	TRBJ1-2	CASSQSPGRTSGGYTF	TGCGCCAGCAGCCAATCTCCGGGACGGACGTCTGGCGGCTACACCTTC
.	TRBV9	many	TRBJ2-7	CASSVGTYSYEQYF	TGTGCCAGCAGCGTAGGGACTTACTCCTACGAGCAGTACTTC
.	TRBV5-1	many	TRBJ1-2	CASSPSLADKLFGGYTF	TGCGCCAGCAGCCCGTCCCTGGCCGACAAGCTCTTTGGGGGCTACACCTTC
.	TRBV20-1	many	TRBJ2-3	CSARDRQYTQYF	TGCAGTGCTAGAGATCGACAGTATACGCAGTATTTT
.	TRBV6-5	many	TRBJ1-1	CASSYTTGEAFF	TGTGCCAGCAGTTACACCACAGGTGAAGCTTTCTTT
.	TRBV5-6	many	TRBJ2-4	CASSPQGLAKNIQYF	TGTGCCAGCAGCCCCCAAGGCCTAGCCAAAAACATTCAGTACTTC
TRBD2	TRBV4-1	many	TRBJ2-1	CASSQDPDSGRYNEQFF	TGCGCCAGCAGCCAAGATCCTGATAGCGGGAGGTACAATGAGCAGTTCTTC
TRBD2	TRBV6-5	.	TRBJ2-1	CASSYNIRTSGGHNEQFF	TGTGCCAGCAGTTACAACATCAGAACTAGCGGGGGGCACAATGAGCAGTTCTTC
.	TRBV20-1	many	TRBJ1-2	CSARDPFKTLYGYTF	TGCAGTGCTAGAGACCCCTTCAAGACCCTCTATGGCTACACCTTC
.	TRBV10-3	many	TRBJ2-1	CATESAVNEQFF	TGTGCCACCGAGTCGGCGGTTAATGAGCAGTTCTTC
.	TRBV29-1	many	TRBJ1-1	CSVEGGRGTVDEAFF	TGCAGCGTTGAAGGAGGTAGGGGGACGGTAGATGAAGCTTTCTTT
.	TRBV10-3	.	TRBJ2-1	CAIRTGHVKDEQFF	TGTGCCATCAGGACAGGCCACGTTAAAGATGAGCAGTTCTTC
.	TRBV7-2	many	TRBJ2-7	CASSYGGEQYF	TGTGCCAGCAGCTATGGAGGTGAGCAGTACTTC
.	TRBV20-1	many	TRBJ1-1	CSTSPTPPTEAFF	TGCAGTACCTCACCTACCCCTCCCACTGAAGCTTTCTTT
TRBD1	TRBV20-1	many	TRBJ1-5	CSAGGQAGYSNQPQHF	TGCAGTGCTGGAGGACAGGCGGGGTATAGCAATCAGCCCCAGCATTTT
.	TRBV24-1	few	TRBJ2-7	CATSDWDSPKQYF	TGTGCCACCAGTGATTGGGACTCCCCGAAGCAGTACTTC
.	TRBV5-8	many	TRBJ1-4	CASSPLGGREKLFF	TGTGCCAGCAGCCCCCTCGGGGGTCGGGAAAAACTGTTTTTT
TRBD1	TRBV12-3/TRBV12-4	many	TRBJ2-1	CASSLIGTVQFF	TGTGCCAGCAGTTTAATAGGGACAGTGCAGTTCTTC
TRBD2	TRBV3-1	many	TRBJ2-1	CASTIAGGPPFF	TGTGCCAGCACCATAGCGGGAGGGCCCCCGTTCTTC
.	TRBV20-1	.	TRBJ2-7	CSASSGNSYEQYF	TGCAGTGCTAGTTCGGGGAACTCCTACGAGCAGTACTTC
.	TRBV4-3	many	TRBJ1-2	CASSHELGLNYGYTF	TGCGCCAGCAGCCACGAACTTGGGCTTAACTATGGCTACACCTTC
.	TRBV7-9	many	TRBJ2-7	CASSPSKRTYEQYF	TGTGCCAGCAGCCCAAGCAAGAGGACCTACGAGCAGTACTTC